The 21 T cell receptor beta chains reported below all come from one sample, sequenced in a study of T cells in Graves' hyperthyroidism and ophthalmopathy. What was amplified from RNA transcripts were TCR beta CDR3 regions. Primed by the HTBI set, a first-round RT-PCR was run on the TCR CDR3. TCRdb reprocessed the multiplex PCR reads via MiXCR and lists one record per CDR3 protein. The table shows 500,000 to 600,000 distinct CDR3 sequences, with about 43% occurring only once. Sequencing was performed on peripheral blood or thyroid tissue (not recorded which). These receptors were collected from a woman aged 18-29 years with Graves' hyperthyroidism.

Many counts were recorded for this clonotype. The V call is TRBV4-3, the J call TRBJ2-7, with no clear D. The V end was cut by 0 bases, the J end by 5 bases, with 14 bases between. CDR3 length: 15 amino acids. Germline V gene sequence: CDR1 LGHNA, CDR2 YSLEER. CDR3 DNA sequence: TGCGCCAGCAGCCAAGATCCACTGGGTGTGGACGAGCAGTACTTC. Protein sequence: CASSQDPLGVDEQYF.

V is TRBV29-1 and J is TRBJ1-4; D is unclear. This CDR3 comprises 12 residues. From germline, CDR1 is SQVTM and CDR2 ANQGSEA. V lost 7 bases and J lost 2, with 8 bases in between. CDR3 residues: CSAVGTNEKLFF. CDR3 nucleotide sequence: TGCAGCGCCGTAGGGACTAATGAAAAACTGTTTTTT.

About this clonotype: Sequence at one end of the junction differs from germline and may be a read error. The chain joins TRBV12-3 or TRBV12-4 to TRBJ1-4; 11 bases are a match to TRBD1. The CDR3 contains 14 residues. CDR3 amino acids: CASSSGQGDEKLVF. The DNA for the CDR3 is TGTGCCAGCAGTTCGGGACAGGGGGATGAAAAACTGGTTTTT.

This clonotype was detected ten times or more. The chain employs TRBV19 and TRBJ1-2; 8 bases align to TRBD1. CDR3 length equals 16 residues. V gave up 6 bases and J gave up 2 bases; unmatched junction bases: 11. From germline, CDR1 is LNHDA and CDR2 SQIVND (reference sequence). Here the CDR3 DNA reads TGTGCCAGTAGCGAAGCCGGGACAGGATTAAACTATGGCTACACCTTC. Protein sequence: CASSEAGTGLNYGYTF.

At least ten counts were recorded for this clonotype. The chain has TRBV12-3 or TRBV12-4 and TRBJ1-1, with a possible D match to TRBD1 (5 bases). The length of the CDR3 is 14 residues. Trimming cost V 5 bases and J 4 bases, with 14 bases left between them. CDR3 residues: CASSPSSGSTEAFF. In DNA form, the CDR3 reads TGTGCCAGCAGTCCAAGTTCAGGGAGCACTGAAGCTTTCTTT.

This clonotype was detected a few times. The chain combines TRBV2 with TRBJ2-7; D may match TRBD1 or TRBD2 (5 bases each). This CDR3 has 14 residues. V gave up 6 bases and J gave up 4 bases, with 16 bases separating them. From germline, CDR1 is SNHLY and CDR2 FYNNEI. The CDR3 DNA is TGTGCCAGCAGCCCGGGACGTGCCCGGTACGAGCAGTACTTC. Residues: CASSPGRARYEQYF.

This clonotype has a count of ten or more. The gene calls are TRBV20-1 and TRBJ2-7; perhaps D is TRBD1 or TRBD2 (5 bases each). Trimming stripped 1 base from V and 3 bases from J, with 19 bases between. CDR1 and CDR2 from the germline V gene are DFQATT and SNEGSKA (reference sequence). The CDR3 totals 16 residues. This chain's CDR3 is CSARASGTRGLYEQYF. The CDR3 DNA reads TGCAGTGCTAGAGCCTCCGGGACCCGTGGCCTCTACGAGCAGTACTTC.

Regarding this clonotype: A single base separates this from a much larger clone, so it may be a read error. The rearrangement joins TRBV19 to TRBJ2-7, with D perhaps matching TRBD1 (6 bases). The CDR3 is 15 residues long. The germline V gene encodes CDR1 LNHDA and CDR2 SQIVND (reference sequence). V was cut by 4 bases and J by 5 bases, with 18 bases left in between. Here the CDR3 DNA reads TGTGCCAGTAGTAGTCAGTCAGGGGATGTCAACGAGCAGTACTTC. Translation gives CASSSQSGDVNEQYF.

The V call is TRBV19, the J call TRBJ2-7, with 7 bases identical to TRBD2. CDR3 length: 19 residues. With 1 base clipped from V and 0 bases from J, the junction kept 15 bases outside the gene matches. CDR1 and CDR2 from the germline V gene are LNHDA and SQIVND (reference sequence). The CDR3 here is CASSIATTRPSGDSYEQYF. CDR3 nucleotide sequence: TGTGCCAGTAGTATAGCTACCACACGCCCTAGCGGAGACTCCTACGAGCAGTACTTC.

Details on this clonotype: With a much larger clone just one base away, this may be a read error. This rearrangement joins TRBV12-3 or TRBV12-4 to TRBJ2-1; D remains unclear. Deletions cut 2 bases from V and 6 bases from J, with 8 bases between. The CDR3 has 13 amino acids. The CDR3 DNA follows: TGTGCCAGCAGTTTACGGAAAATCAATGAGCAGTTCTTC. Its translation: CASSLRKINEQFF.

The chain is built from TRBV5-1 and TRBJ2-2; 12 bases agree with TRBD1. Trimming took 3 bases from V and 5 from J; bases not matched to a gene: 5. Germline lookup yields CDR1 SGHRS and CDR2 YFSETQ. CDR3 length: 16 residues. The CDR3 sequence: CASSSGQGARTGELFF. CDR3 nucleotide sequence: TGCGCCAGCAGCTCGGGACAGGGGGCGCGAACCGGGGAGCTGTTTTTT.

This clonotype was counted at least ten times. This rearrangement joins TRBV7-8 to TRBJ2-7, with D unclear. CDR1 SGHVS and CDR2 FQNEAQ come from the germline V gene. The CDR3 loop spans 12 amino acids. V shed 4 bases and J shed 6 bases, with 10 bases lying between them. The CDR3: CASSSMAIEQYF. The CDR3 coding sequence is TGTGCCAGCAGCTCGATGGCGATCGAGCAGTACTTC. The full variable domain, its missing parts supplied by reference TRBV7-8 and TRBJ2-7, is GAGVSQSPRYKVAKRGQDVALRCDPISGHVSLFWYQQALGQGPEFLTYFQNEAQLDKSGLPSDRFFAERPEGSVSTLKIQRTQQEDSAVYLCASSSMAIEQYFGPGTRLTVT.

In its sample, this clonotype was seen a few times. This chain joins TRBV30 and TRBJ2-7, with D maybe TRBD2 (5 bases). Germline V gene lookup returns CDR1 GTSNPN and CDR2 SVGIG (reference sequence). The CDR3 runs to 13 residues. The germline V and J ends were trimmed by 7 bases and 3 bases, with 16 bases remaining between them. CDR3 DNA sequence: TGTGCCTCGTCGGACGGGAATTACTACGAGCAGTACTTC. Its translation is CASSDGNYYEQYF.

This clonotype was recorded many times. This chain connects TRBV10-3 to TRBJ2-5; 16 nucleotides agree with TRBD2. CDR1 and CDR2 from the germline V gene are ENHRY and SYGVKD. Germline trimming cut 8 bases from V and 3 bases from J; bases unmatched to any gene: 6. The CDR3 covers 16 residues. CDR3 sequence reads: CAIGGLAGGPEETQYF. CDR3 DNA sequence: TGTGCCATCGGGGGACTAGCGGGAGGGCCCGAAGAGACCCAGTACTTC.

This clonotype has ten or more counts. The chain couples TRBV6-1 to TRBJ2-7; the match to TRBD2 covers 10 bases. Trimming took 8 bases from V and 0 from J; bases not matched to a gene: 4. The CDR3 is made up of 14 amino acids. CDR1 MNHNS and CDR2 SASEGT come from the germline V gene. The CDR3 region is CASYSGGSSYEQYF. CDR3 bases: TGTGCCAGCTATAGCGGGGGGAGCTCCTACGAGCAGTACTTC.

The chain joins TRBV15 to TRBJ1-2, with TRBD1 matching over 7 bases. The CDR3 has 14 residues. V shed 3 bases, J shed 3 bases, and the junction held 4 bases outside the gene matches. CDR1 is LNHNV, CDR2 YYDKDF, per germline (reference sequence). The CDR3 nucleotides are TGTGCCACCAGCAGCCAGACAGGGCACTATGGCTACACCTTC. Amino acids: CATSSQTGHYGYTF. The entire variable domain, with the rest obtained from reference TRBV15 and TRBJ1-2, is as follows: DAMVIQNPRYQVTQFGKPVTLSCSQTLNHNVMYWYQQKSSQAPKLLFHYYDKDFNNEADTPDNFQSRRPNTSFCFLDIRSPGLGDTAMYLCATSSQTGHYGYTFGSGTRLTVV.

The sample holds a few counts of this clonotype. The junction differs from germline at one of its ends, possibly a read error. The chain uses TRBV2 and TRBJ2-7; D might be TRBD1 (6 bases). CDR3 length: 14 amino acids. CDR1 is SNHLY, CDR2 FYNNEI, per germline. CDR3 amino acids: CASSDGQNTGELYF. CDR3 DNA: TGTGCCAGCAGTGACGGACAGAACACCGGGGAGCTGTACTTC. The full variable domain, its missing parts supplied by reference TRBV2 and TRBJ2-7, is EPEVTQTPSHQVTQMGQEVILRCVPISNHLYFYWYRQILGQKVEFLVSFYNNEISEKSEIFDDQFSVERPDGSNFTLKIRSTKLEDSAMYFCASSDGQNTGELYFGPGTRLTVT.

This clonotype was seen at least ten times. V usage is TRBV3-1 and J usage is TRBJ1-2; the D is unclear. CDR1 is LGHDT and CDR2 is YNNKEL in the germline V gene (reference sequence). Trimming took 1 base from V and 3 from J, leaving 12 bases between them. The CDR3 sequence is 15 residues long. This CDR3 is CASSQGSSLDYGYTF. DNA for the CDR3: TGTGCCAGCAGCCAAGGAAGCAGTTTAGACTATGGCTACACCTTC. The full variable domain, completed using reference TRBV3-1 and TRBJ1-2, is DTAVSQTPKYLVTQMGNDKSIKCEQNLGHDTMYWYKQDSKKFLKIMFSYNNKELIINETVPNRFSPKSPDKAHLNLHINSLELGDSAVYFCASSQGSSLDYGYTFGSGTRLTVV.

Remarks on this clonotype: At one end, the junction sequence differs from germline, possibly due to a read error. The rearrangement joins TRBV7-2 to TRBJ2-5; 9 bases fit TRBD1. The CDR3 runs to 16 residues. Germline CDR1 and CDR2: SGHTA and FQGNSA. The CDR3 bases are TGTGCCAGCACCTTAGCGGCGGGACAGGGAGGGGAGACCCAGTACTTC. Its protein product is CASTLAAGQGGETQYF. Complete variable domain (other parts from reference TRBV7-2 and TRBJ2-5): GAGVSQSPSNKVTEKGKDVELRCDPISGHTALYWYRQSLGQGLEFLIYFQGNSAPDKSGLPSDRFSAERTGGSVSTLTIQRTQQEDSAVYLCASTLAAGQGGETQYFGPGTRLLVL.

CDR3 in DNA: TGCAGCGTTCTACCAGGGGGCGCGCATCAGCATTTT. It yields the protein CSVLPGGAHQHF. This chain links TRBV29-1 with TRBJ1-5, with 8 bases that match TRBD1. J gave up 13 bases and V 5 bases, and 10 bases lay outside the gene matches. This CDR3 is 12 amino acids long. Germline V gene data show CDR1 as SQVTM and CDR2 as ANQGSEA.

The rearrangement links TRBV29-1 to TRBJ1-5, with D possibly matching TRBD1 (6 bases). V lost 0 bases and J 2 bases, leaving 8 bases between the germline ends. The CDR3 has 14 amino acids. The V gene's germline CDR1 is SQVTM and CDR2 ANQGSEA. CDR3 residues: CSVEDSGGNQPQHF. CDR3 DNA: TGCAGCGTTGAAGACTCAGGGGGCAATCAGCCCCAGCATTTT.